The clone carrying this T cell receptor beta chain was seen a handful of times. The authors ran a second PCR of roughly 6 to 12 cycles using a sample-barcoded 5' primer and a J-beta primer mix. TCRdb called the 5' RACE reads again in MiXCR, with one record for every CDR3 protein. This sample has 1 million or so distinct CDR3 sequences, with approximately 25% found just once. This CDR3 region has 15 residues. The germline CDR1 and CDR2 sequences are SNHLY and FYNNEI. J was trimmed by 2 bases and V by 4 bases; bases with no gene match: 5. The entry originates in a study of blood T cells in healthy people across ages. The same sample was also used in a study of T cells of mothers and their children. As that report states: Thymic selection shapes TCR recombination output similarly in related and unrelated pairs.

The TCR originated in a girl aged 2 to 10 in good health. Sequenced input: blood. The chain joins TRBV2 to TRBJ2-3, with 8 bases aligning to TRBD2. The CDR3 region is CASSAGTSDTDTQYF. CDR3 sequence (DNA): TGTGCCAGCAGTGCTGGGACTAGTGACACAGATACGCAGTATTTT.